These 7 T cell receptor beta chains were sequenced from one sample in a study of PD-1 blockade in classical Hodgkin lymphoma. Every patient was affected by relapse after autologous stem cell transplantation, while exposure to brentuximab vedotin was not uniform. The method was immunoSEQ multiplex PCR; TCRdb's version includes in-frame clones alone and lacks a portion of them. The sample consists of about 150,000 clones, around 84% of them appearing once. Sequencing was performed on peripheral blood mononuclear cells (PBMCs), taken before the second cycle of nivolumab. Receptors were obtained from a human donor with classical Hodgkin lymphoma.

V is TRBV10-3 and J is TRBJ2-3; D is tentatively TRBD1 or TRBD2 (5 bases each). Germline V gene data show CDR1 as ENHRY and CDR2 as SYGVKD. Trimming pared 9 bases from V and 8 bases from J, leaving 21 bases between. The CDR3 covers 14 residues. The CDR3 DNA sequence: TGTGCCATTGAGGGGATTGGGGGAGTCCCTACGCAGTATTTT. Its translation is CAIEGIGGVPTQYF.

This clone occurred once. The V call is TRBV2, the J call TRBJ1-6; unclear D gene. The germline gives CDR1 SNHLY, CDR2 FYNNEI. The length of the CDR3 is 14 residues. V shed 6 bases and J shed 6 bases, with 12 bases lying between them. Here the CDR3 DNA reads TGTGCCAGCAGCCCTAGCCCCATTAATTCACCCCTCCACTTT. Residues: CASSPSPINSPLHF.

The chain combines TRBV5-8 with TRBJ2-1; unclear D gene. Trimming cost V 2 bases and J 8 bases, with 17 bases left between them. The CDR3 runs 15 residues. In germline, CDR1 is SGHTS, CDR2 YDEGEE. In DNA form, the CDR3 reads TGTGCCAGCAGCTTAAGGCGGCCCCCCCTGGATGAGCAGTTCTTC. It is translated as CASSLRRPPLDEQFF.

V is TRBV7-9 and J is TRBJ1-4; a possible D gene is TRBD1 (6 bases). Germline CDR1 SEHNR, CDR2 FQNEAQ (reference sequence). V was shortened by 4 bases and J by 9 bases, with 15 bases between the two germline ends. CDR3 length equals 14 residues. CDR3: CASSSKGGRQKLFF. The DNA for the CDR3 is TGTGCCAGCAGCTCTAAGGGGGGCCGCCAAAAACTGTTTTTT.

The chain combines TRBV5-4 with TRBJ1-2; D may be TRBD1 (6 bases). Trimming took 2 bases from V and 8 from J, leaving 16 bases between them. The CDR3 has 14 residues. Germline V gene data show CDR1 as SGHNT and CDR2 as YYREEE (reference sequence). The CDR3 nucleotides read TGTGCCAGCAGCTTTGTTCAGGGGCTCAACGGCTACACCTTC. This encodes CASSFVQGLNGYTF.

This clone was picked up one time. V gene TRBV6-5 combines with J gene TRBJ2-7; D possibly matches TRBD1 or TRBD2 (6 bases each). CDR3 size: 13 residues. Germline CDR1 and CDR2: MNHEY and SVGAGI. V was cut by 2 bases and J by 3 bases, with 8 bases left in between. The CDR3 nucleotides are TGTGCCAGCAGTTACAGGGGGGTCTACGAGCAGTACTTC. Translated: CASSYRGVYEQYF.

The gene calls are TRBV2 and TRBJ2-7; 8 bases are shared with TRBD1. V dropped 4 bases and J dropped 0; count of bases not matched to a gene: 5. The CDR3 length is 15 residues. CDR1 is SNHLY and CDR2 is FYNNEI in the germline V gene. The CDR3 region has the DNA TGTGCCAGCAGTGGATCAGGGGGCCTCTCCTACGAGCAGTACTTC. Translation: CASSGSGGLSYEQYF.